Listed below are T cell receptor beta chains from one sample, sequenced in a study of monozygotic twins with inflammatory bowel disease. Reanalyzing the 5' RACE reads, TCRdb keeps one entry per CDR3 protein, without DNA. The table lists more than 75,000 distinct CDR3 sequences. Sequencing was performed on blood. These receptors were obtained from a human donor with ulcerative colitis or Crohn's disease, or a healthy co-twin of an affected twin (not recorded which). Each CDR3 is given with its conserved first and last residue.

j_call v_call cdr3_aa
TRBJ1-6 TRBV7-2 CASSQGRRGGSPLHF
TRBJ2-7 TRBV27 CASSPKSDSLAYEQYF
TRBJ1-1 TRBV6-1 CARRDLYEAFF
TRBJ1-2 TRBV5-1 CASSLGPLPPYYGYTF
TRBJ1-2 TRBV5-1 CASSSYTQGSSYTF
TRBJ1-2 TRBV9 CASQESHYGYTF
TRBJ2-5 TRBV5-1 CASSSGQAIQETQYF
TRBJ2-1 TRBV6-5 CASSYGGGIQGEQFF
TRBJ1-4 TRBV29-1 CSVGVGSTNEKLFF
TRBJ2-2 TRBV3-1 CASSLGLVNTGELFF
TRBJ1-1 TRBV5-5 CASSWGTGRDTEAFF
TRBJ2-7 TRBV20-1 CSATLGLRNEQYF
TRBJ1-5 TRBV5-1 CASSFSRLNSNQPQHF
TRBJ1-2 TRBV13 CASSLGRLVSNYGYTF
TRBJ2-5 TRBV5-1 CASSLAVAGGETQYF
TRBJ2-7 TRBV14 CASSLLGQGYEQYF
TRBJ2-2 TRBV20-1 CSARKTGGPGELFF
TRBJ1-5 TRBV2 CASSGTGDQPQHF
TRBJ1-6 TRBV27 CASSAQGAGNSPLHF
TRBJ2-2 TRBV6-2/TRBV6-3 CASTTGGHTGELFF
TRBJ2-2 TRBV5-1 CASRAGGVRTGELFF
TRBJ1-5 TRBV15 CATSRWDQPQHF
TRBJ2-3 TRBV20-1 CSAPRTGLPDTQYF
TRBJ2-1 TRBV11-2 CASSFSSGGEYEQFF
TRBJ2-1 TRBV10-3 CAISERTSRSSYNEQFF
TRBJ2-3 TRBV18 CASSPRGGARDTQYF
TRBJ2-3 TRBV7-9 CASSQALEVPDTQYF
TRBJ1-2 TRBV7-9 CASSLAGESGYTF
TRBJ2-3 TRBV9 CASSVAGNKADTQYF
TRBJ1-6 TRBV27 CASSYGQSNSPLHF